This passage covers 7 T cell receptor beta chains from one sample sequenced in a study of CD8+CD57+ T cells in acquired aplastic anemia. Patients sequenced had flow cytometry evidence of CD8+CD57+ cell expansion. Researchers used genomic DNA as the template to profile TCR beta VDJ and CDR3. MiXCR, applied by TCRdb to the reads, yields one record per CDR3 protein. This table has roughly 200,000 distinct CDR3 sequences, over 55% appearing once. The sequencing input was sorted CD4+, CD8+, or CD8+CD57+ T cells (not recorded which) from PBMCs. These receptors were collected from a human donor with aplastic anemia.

This CDR3 reads CASSFQDNSPLHF. Written as DNA, the CDR3 is TGTGCCAGCAGTTTCCAGGATAATTCACCCCTCCACTTT. The rearrangement links TRBV12-3 or TRBV12-4 to TRBJ1-6; D gene uncertain. Trimming pared 3 bases from V and 5 bases from J, leaving 5 bases between. The CDR3 has 13 residues.

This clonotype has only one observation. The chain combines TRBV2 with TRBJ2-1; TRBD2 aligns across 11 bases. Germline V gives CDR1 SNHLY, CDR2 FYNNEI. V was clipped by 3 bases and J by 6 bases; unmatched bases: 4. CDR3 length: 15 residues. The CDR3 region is CASSDSGGAFNEQFF. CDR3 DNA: TGTGCCAGCAGTGATAGCGGGGGGGCCTTCAATGAGCAGTTCTTC.

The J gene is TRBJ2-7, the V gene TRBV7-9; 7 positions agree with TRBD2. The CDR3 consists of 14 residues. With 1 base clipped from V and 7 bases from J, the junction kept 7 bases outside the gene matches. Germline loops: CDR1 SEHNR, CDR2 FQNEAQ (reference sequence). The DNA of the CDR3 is TGTGCCAGCAGCTTAGGGGGCGGGAGCTGGGAGCAGTACTTC. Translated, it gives CASSLGGGSWEQYF.

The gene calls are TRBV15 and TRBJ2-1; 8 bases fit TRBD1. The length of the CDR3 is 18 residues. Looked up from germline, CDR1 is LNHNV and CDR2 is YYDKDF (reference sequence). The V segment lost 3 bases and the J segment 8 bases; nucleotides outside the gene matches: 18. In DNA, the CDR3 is TGTGCCACCAGCAGCTCCAGGTCGGGACAGGAGTTTAGGGATGAGCAGTTCTTC. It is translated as CATSSSRSGQEFRDEQFF.

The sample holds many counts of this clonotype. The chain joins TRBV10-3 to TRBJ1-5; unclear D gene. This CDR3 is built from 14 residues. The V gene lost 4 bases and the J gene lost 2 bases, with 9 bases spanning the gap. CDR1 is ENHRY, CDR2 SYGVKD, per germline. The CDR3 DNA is TGTGCCATCAGTGCATGGGGAGGCAATCAGCCCCAGCATTTT. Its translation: CAISAWGGNQPQHF.

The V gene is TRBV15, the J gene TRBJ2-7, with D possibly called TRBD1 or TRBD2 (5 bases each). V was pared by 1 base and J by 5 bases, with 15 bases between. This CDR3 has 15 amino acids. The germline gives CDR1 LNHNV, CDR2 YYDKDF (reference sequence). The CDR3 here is CATSRATGLRDEQYF. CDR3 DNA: TGTGCCACCAGCAGAGCGACGGGGCTAAGGGACGAGCAGTACTTC.

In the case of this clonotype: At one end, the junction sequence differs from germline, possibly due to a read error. The CDR3 bases are TGCAGCGTTGAAGGTGGAGAAACAGGGGGCAGTTACGAGCAGAACTTC. It yields the protein CSVEGGETGGSYEQNF. The chain uses TRBV29-1 and TRBJ2-7, with 9 bases fitting TRBD1. CDR3 size: 16 residues. Germline CDR1 reads SQVTM; CDR2 reads ANQGSEA.